The entry below describes one TCR beta chain. Antigen: not known. Other DNA sequences in the sample encode the same CDR3. In the authors' methods: Junction-only immunoSEQ data arrived without quality scores, meaning filtering differed. Profiling relied on immunoSEQ multiplex PCR, and the TCRdb table lists in-frame clones only, not all of them. That table supplies the V and J calls and clone size; D and trimming were determined from the DNA. The sample records around 690,000 clones, about 90% being singletons. Per the germline V gene, CDR1 is MNHEY and CDR2 is SMNVEV (reference sequence). Trimming cost V 3 bases and J 4 bases, with 10 bases left between them. The CDR3 contains 14 residues. The data are from a study of shared clonotypes between healthy human individuals. Study background: For every donor, three CD4 naive, three CD4 memory, two CD8 naive and one CD8 memory plates were used.

Study results and limitations: Relative to their counterparts shared across all four donors, non-shared clonotypes exhibited diminished generation probabilities. Investigators collected only blood, and repertoires in tissues likely differ.

The clonotype was recovered from a man aged 18 to 30 in good health. Some clones in this sample may be carry-over from other donors' samples. The rearrangement links TRBV27 to TRBJ1-5, with a possible D match to TRBD1 (5 bases). The source material was memory CD8+ T cells from PBMCs. The sample's subset: CD45RO+ cells pooled with CCR7-negative TemRA cells. This CDR3 reads CASSFQGGNQPQHF. CDR3 DNA: TGTGCCAGCAGTTTTCAGGGAGGGAATCAGCCCCAGCATTTT.